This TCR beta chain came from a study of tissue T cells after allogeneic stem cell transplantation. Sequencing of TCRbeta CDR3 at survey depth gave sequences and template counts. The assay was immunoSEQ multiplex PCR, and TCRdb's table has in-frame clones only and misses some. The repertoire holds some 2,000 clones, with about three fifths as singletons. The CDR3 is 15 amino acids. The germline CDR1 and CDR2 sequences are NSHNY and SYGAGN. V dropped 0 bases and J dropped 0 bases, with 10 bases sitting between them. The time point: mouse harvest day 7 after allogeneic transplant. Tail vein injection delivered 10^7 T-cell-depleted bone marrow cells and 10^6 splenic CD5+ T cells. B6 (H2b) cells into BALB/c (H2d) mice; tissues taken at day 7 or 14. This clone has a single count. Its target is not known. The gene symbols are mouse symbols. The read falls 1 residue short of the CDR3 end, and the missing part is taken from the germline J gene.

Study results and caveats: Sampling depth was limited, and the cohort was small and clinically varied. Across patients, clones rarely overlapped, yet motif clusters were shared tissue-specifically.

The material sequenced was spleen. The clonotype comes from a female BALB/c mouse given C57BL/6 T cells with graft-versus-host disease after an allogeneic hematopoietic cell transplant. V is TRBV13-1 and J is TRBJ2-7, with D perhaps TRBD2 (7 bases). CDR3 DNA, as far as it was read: TGTGCCAGCAGTGATGCATGGGGGGCCTCCTATGAACAGTAC. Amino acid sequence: CASSDAWGASYEQY. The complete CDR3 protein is CASSDAWGASYEQYF.